The present T cell receptor beta chain was sequenced within a study of circulating tumor DNA in untreated peripheral T-cell lymphoma. Looking at the study overall: Circulating tumor DNA with tumor TCR clonotypes was tracked in baseline and serial serum. Study-level findings and limits: Tumor-specific clonotypes: identified in about 80% of patients, 85% to 90% of baseline tissues.

There are 12 residues in the CDR3. From germline, CDR1 is SGHNT and CDR2 YENEEA. The germline V and J ends were trimmed by 3 bases and 0 bases, with 2 bases remaining between them. A word on this clone: Its antigen is currently unknown.

The table came from immunoSEQ multiplex PCR; TCRdb's copy has only in-frame clones and leaves some out. This table lists approximately 93 clones. The sequenced sample consisted of cell-free DNA from blood serum. V is TRBV11-3 and J is TRBJ1-1; D gene ambiguous. The sequence came from a human donor with peripheral T-cell lymphoma. The CDR3 loop reads CASSLMNTEAFF. The CDR3 nucleotides read TGTGCCAGCAGCTTGATGAACACTGAAGCTTTCTTT. The variable domain in full, with the rest retrieved from reference TRBV11-3 and TRBJ1-1, is EAGVVQSPRYKIIEKKQPVAFWCNPISGHNTLYWYLQNLGQGPELLIRYENEEAVDDSQLPKDRFSAERLKGVDSTLKIQPAELGDSAVYLCASSLMNTEAFFGQGTRLTVV.